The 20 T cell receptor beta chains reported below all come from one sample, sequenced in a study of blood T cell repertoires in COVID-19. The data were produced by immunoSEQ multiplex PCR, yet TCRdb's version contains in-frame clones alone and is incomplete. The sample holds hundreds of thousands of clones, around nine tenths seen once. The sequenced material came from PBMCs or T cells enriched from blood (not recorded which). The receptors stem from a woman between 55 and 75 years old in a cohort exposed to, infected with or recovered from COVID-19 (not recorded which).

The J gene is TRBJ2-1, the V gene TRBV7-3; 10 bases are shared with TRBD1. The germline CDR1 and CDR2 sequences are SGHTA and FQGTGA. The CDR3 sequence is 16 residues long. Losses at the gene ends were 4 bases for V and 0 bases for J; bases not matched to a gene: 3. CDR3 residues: CASSSGTGVSYNEQFF. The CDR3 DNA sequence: TGTGCCAGCAGCTCCGGGACAGGGGTCTCCTACAATGAGCAGTTCTTC.

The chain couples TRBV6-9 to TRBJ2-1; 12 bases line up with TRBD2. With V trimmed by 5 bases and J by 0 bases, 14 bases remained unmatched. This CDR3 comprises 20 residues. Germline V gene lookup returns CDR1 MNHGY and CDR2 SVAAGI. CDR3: CASSPIHVQTSGSSYNEQFF. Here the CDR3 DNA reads TGTGCCAGCAGTCCAATCCACGTCCAGACTAGCGGGAGCTCCTACAATGAGCAGTTCTTC.

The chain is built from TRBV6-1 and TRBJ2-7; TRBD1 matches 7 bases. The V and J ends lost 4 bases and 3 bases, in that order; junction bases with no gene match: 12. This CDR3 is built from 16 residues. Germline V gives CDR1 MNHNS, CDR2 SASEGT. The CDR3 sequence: CASSARSLGQVYEQYF. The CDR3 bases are TGTGCCAGCAGTGCCCGATCCCTTGGACAGGTCTACGAGCAGTACTTC.

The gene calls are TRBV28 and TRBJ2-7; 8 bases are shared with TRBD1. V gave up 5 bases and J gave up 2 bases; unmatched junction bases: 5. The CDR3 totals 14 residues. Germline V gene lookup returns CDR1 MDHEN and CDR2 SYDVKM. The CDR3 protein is CASSKDRATYEQYF. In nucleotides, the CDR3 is TGTGCCAGCAGTAAGGACAGGGCCACCTACGAGCAGTACTTC.

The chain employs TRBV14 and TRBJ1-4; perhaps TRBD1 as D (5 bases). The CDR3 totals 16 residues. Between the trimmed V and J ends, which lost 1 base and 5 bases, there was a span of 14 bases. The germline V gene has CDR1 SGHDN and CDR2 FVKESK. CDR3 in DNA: TGTGCCAGCAGCCAAGGGCGTCAGGGCCCGAATGAAAAACTGTTTTTT. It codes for CASSQGRQGPNEKLFF.

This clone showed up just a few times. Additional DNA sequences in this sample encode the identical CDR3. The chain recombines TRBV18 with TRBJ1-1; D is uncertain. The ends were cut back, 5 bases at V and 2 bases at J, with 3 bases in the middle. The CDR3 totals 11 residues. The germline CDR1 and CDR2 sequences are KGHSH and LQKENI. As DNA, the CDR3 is TGTGCCAGCTCATTAAACACTGAAGCTTTCTTT. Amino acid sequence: CASSLNTEAFF.

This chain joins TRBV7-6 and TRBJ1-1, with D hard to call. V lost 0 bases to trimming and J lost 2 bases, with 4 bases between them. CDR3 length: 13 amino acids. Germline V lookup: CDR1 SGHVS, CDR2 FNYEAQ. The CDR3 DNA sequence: TGTGCCAGCAGCTTAGCACAAAACACTGAAGCTTTCTTT. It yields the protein CASSLAQNTEAFF.

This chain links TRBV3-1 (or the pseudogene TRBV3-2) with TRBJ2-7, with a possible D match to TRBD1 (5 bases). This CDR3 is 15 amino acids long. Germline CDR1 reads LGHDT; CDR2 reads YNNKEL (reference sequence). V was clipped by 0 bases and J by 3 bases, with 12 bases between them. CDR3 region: CASSQDGARDYEQYF. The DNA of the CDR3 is TGTGCCAGCAGCCAAGATGGGGCGCGAGACTACGAGCAGTACTTC.

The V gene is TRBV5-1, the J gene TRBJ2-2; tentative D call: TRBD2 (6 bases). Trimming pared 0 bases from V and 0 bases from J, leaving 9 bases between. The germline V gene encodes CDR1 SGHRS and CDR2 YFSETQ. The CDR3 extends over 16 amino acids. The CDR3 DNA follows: TGCGCCAGCAGCTTGGGGACTACCGCGAACACCGGGGAGCTGTTTTTT. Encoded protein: CASSLGTTANTGELFF. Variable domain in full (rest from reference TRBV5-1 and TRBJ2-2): KAGVTQTPRYLIKTRGQQVTLSCSPISGHRSVSWYQQTPGQGLQFLFEYFSETQRNKGNFPGRFSGRQFSNSRSEMNVSTLELGDSALYLCASSLGTTANTGELFFGEGSRLTVL.

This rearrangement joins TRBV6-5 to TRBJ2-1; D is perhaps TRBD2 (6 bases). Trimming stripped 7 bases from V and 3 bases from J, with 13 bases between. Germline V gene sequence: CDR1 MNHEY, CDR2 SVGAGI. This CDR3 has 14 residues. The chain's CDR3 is CASTGTLGYNEQFF. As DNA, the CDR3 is TGTGCCAGCACCGGGACTTTGGGCTACAATGAGCAGTTCTTC.

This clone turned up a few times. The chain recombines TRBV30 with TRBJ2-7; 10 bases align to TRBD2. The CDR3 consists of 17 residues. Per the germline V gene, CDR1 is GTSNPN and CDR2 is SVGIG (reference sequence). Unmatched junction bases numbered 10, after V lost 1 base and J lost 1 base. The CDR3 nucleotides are TGTGCCTGGAGTGATCCGGCACTAGCGGGAAAGTCCTACGAGCAGTACTTC. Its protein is CAWSDPALAGKSYEQYF.

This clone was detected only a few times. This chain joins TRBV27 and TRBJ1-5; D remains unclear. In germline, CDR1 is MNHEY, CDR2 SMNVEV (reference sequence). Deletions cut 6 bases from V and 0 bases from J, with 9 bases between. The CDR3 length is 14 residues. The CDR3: CASSPLYSNQPQHF. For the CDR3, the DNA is TGTGCCAGCAGCCCCCTCTATAGCAATCAGCCCCAGCATTTT.

CDR3 in amino acids: CASSSLAGQYNEQFF. Written as DNA, the CDR3 is TGTGCCAGCAGCTCCTTAGCGGGACAATACAATGAGCAGTTCTTC. The gene calls are TRBV11-2 and TRBJ2-1; TRBD2 matches 8 bases. There are 15 residues in the CDR3. Germline V gene lookup returns CDR1 SGHAT and CDR2 FQNNGV. Losses at the gene ends were 4 bases for V and 4 bases for J; bases not matched to a gene: 6.

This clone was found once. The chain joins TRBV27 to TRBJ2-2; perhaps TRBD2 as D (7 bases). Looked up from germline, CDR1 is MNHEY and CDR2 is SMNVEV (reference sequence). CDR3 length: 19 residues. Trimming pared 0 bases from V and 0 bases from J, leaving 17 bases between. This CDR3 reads CASSLSLIGGGANTGELFF. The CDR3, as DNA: TGTGCCAGCAGTTTATCCCTAATAGGGGGGGGCGCGAACACCGGGGAGCTGTTTTTT.

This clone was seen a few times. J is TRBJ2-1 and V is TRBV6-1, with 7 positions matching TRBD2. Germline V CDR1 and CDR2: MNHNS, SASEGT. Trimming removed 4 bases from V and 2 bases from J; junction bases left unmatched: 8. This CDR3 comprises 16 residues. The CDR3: CASSGLDSGPYNEQFF. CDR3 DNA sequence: TGTGCCAGCAGTGGACTGGATAGCGGGCCCTACAATGAGCAGTTCTTC.

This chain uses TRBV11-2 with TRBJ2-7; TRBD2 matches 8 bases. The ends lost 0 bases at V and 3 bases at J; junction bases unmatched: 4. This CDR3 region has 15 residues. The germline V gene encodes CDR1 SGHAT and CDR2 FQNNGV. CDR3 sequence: CASSLEGTSVYEQYF. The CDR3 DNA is TGTGCCAGCAGCTTAGAGGGGACTAGTGTCTACGAGCAGTACTTC.

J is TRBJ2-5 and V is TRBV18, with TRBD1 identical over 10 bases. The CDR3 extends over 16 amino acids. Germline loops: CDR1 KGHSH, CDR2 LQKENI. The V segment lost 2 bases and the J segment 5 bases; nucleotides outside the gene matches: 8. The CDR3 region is CASSPRPGQGRETQYF. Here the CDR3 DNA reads TGTGCCAGCTCACCAAGACCGGGACAGGGGAGGGAGACCCAGTACTTC.

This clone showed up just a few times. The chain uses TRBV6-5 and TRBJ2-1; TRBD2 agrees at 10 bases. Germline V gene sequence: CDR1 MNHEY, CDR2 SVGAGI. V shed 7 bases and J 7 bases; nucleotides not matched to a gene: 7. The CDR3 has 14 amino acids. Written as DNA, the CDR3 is TGTGCCAGCAATTGGGCTAGCGGGAGTAATGAGCAGTTCTTC. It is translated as CASNWASGSNEQFF.

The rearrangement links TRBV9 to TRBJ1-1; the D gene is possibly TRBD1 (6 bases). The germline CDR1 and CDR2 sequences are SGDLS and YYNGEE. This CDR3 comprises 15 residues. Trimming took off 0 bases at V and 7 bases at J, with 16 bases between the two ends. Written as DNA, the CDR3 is TGTGCCAGCAGCGTAGGATCGGGGGGCTTAAGTGAAGCTTTCTTT. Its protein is CASSVGSGGLSEAFF.

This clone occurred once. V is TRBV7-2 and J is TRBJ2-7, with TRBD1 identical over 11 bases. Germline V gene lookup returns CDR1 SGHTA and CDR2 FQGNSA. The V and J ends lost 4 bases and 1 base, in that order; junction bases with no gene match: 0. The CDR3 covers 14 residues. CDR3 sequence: CASSWDRGSYEQYF. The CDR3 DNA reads TGTGCCAGCAGCTGGGACAGGGGGTCCTACGAGCAGTACTTC.